Listed below are T cell receptor beta chains from one sample, sequenced in a study of CD8+CD57+ T cells in acquired aplastic anemia. TCRdb re-derived calls from the reads in MiXCR, one entry per CDR3 protein. The sample lists more than 95,000 distinct CDR3 sequences; approximately 41% were seen once. Material: sorted CD4+, CD8+, or CD8+CD57+ T cells (not recorded which) from PBMCs. Source of these receptors: a human donor with aplastic anemia. CDR3s include the opening cysteine and the closing phenylalanine or tryptophan. A D gene is named only where the DNA matches it firmly. Clone size is not always given. Where it is, it says once, few, many or a class for expanded clones.

cdr3_aa	cdr3_nt	j_call	clone_size	v_call	d_call
CASGTGFQETQYF	TGCGCCAGCGGGACAGGCTTCCAAGAGACCCAGTACTTC	TRBJ2-5	.	TRBV10-2	TRBD1
CATLRGSREAQYF	TGTGCCACCCTCCGAGGCTCCCGGGAGGCCCAGTACTTC	TRBJ2-5	.	TRBV24-1	TRBD2
CSASRAEKQPQHF	TGCAGTGCTAGCCGGGCGGAGAAGCAGCCCCAGCATTTT	TRBJ1-5	many	TRBV20-1	.
CASSPSVQDTQYF	TGTGCCAGCAGCCCGTCCGTTCAGGATACGCAGTATTTT	TRBJ2-3	few	TRBV7-8	.
CASSGGLAPEGDTQYF	TGCGCCAGCAGCGGGGGACTAGCGCCAGAAGGAGATACGCAGTATTTT	TRBJ2-3	.	TRBV5-1	TRBD2
CSLDQGYGYTF	TGCAGCTTAGATCAGGGTTATGGCTACACCTTC	TRBJ1-2	.	TRBV29-1	.
CSAQRRDRHNEQSF	TGCAGTGCCCAACGGCGAGACAGACACAACGAGCAGTCCTTC	TRBJ2-1	few	TRBV20-1	.
CASSPGGELVGTQYF	TGTGCCAGCTCACCAGGGGGAGAGTTGGTCGGTACGCAGTATTTT	TRBJ2-3	.	TRBV18	.
CSAGDYRVETQYF	TGCAGTGCCGGGGACTATAGGGTAGAGACCCAGTACTTC	TRBJ2-5	.	TRBV20-1	TRBD2
CSARRGGDEQYF	TGCAGTGCCCGCAGGGGCGGAGACGAGCAGTACTTC	TRBJ2-7	many	TRBV20-1	.
CSARDGGGTTNEQFF	TGCAGTGCTAGAGATGGGGGGGGGACCACCAATGAGCAGTTCTTC	TRBJ2-1	.	TRBV20-1	TRBD2
CATSRDFLLGANTEAFF	TGTGCCACCAGCAGAGATTTTTTGCTGGGAGCTAACACTGAAGCTTTCTTT	TRBJ1-1	.	TRBV15	.
CASSFTQVNTEAFF	TGTGCCAGCAGCTTTACACAGGTGAACACTGAAGCTTTCTTT	TRBJ1-1	few	TRBV11-1	.
CASSLDHYGYTF	TGTGCCAGCAGCTTAGACCACTATGGCTACACCTTC	TRBJ1-2	.	TRBV7-2	.
CASSAGGQIFYGHTF	TGTGCCAGCAGTGCCGGGGGACAGATATTCTATGGCCACACCTTC	TRBJ1-2	.	TRBV28	TRBD1
CASSPARISGNTIYF	TGTGCCAGCAGCCCGGCACGGATTTCTGGAAACACCATATATTTT	TRBJ1-3	many	TRBV6-1	.
CASSVEGALTNYGYTF	TGTGCCAGCAGCGTAGAGGGTGCCCTTACTAACTATGGCTACACCTTC	TRBJ1-2	many	TRBV9	.
CASSIGGSNSPLHF	TGTGCCAGTAGTATAGGGGGTAGTAATTCACCCCTCCACTTT	TRBJ1-6	.	TRBV19	.
CASSLQGLASNEKLFF	TGTGCCAGCAGCTTGCAGGGGCTGGCGAGTAATGAAAAACTGTTTTTT	TRBJ1-4	.	TRBV13	.
CASRKADTNYGYTF	TGTGCCAGCAGGAAGGCAGACACTAACTATGGCTACACCTTC	TRBJ1-2	many	TRBV7-2	.
CAISAGNIQETQYF	TGTGCCATCAGTGCGGGGAACATCCAAGAGACCCAGTACTTC	TRBJ2-5	.	TRBV10-3	.
CATRGTGTYEQYF	TGTGCCACCCGAGGGACAGGGACCTACGAGCAGTACTTC	TRBJ2-7	many	TRBV24-1	TRBD1
CASSFSSGNEKLFF	TGTGCCAGCAGTTTTTCATCTGGGAATGAAAAACTGTTTTTT	TRBJ1-4	many	TRBV12-3/TRBV12-4	.
CASSFGGGSYEQYF	TGTGCCAGCAGTTTCGGCGGGGGGTCCTACGAGCAGTACTTC	TRBJ2-7	many	TRBV28	TRBD2
CASSIVAGATDTQYF	TGTGCCAGCAGCATCGTAGCGGGGGCCACAGATACGCAGTATTTT	TRBJ2-3	many	TRBV7-9	TRBD2
CASSFSTGNYGYTF	TGTGCCAGCAGCTTTTCGACAGGGAACTATGGCTACACCTTC	TRBJ1-2	many	TRBV9	TRBD1
CASSILERQETQYF	TGTGCCAGTAGTATACTTGAAAGACAAGAGACCCAGTACTTC	TRBJ2-5	many	TRBV19	.
CASSLWGEAFF	TGTGCCAGCAGCTTATGGGGGGAAGCTTTCTTT	TRBJ1-1	many	TRBV7-8	.
CASSLAARATQYF	TGTGCCAGCAGCTTGGCTGCGCGAGCTACGCAGTATTTT	TRBJ2-3	.	TRBV7-9	.
CASSPRGISGNTIYF	TGTGCCAGCAGTCCTAGGGGGATCTCTGGAAACACCATATATTTT	TRBJ1-3	many	TRBV6-1	.
CASSVGRGEQYF	TGTGCCAGCAGCGTAGGGAGGGGCGAGCAGTACTTC	TRBJ2-7	.	TRBV25-1	TRBD2
CAISEHGQGSNYGYTF	TGTGCCATCAGTGAGCACGGGCAGGGCTCTAACTATGGCTACACCTTC	TRBJ1-2	.	TRBV10-3	.
CASSDDGNTIYF	TGTGCCAGCAGTGACGACGGAAACACCATATATTTT	TRBJ1-3	many	TRBV2	.
CASSLWHSQETQYF	TGCGCCAGCAGCTTGTGGCACTCGCAAGAGACCCAGTACTTC	TRBJ2-5	.	TRBV5-1	.
CASSLQGLGYGYTF	TGTGCCAGCAGTTTACAGGGTCTGGGCTATGGCTACACCTTC	TRBJ1-2	many	TRBV6-5	.
CSAALQGLNEKLFF	TGCAGTGCTGCTCTACAGGGGCTTAATGAAAAACTGTTTTTT	TRBJ1-4	many	TRBV20-1	TRBD1
CASSERPPLVNTEASF	TGTGCCAGCAGCGAGAGACCCCCTTTGGTGAACACTGAAGCTTCCTTT	TRBJ1-1	few	TRBV3-1	.
CASSLIKGTDYNSPLHF	TGTGCCAGCAGCTTGATTAAAGGAACAGATTATAATTCACCCCTCCACTTT	TRBJ1-6	few	TRBV5-4	.
CASSPRPGGSGANVLTF	TGTGCCAGCAGCCCCCGGCCAGGGGGCTCTGGGGCCAACGTCCTGACTTTC	TRBJ2-6	many	TRBV7-6	TRBD1
CAITGQGMGAEAFF	TGTGCCATCACTGGACAGGGGATGGGGGCTGAAGCTTTCTTT	TRBJ1-1	.	TRBV10-3	TRBD1
CASSLAMGNTGELFF	TGTGCCAGCAGCTTAGCCATGGGGAACACCGGGGAGCTGTTTTTT	TRBJ2-2	many	TRBV7-9	.
CSASHRDRGWYGYTF	TGCAGTGCTAGCCACCGGGACAGGGGGTGGTATGGCTACACCTTC	TRBJ1-2	once	TRBV20-1	TRBD1
CASSYTLDRFGDTEAFF	TGTGCCAGCAGTTACACCTTGGACAGGTTTGGGGACACTGAAGCTTTCTTT	TRBJ1-1	.	TRBV6-2/TRBV6-3	TRBD1
CSVYPGTGVEKLFF	TGCAGCGTTTACCCCGGGACAGGGGTCGAAAAACTGTTTTTT	TRBJ1-4	many	TRBV29-1	TRBD1
CATSRGEIYGYTF	TGTGCCACCAGCAGAGGCGAGATCTATGGCTACACCTTC	TRBJ1-2	.	TRBV15	.
CASSESDSRDTQYF	TGTGCCAGCAGTGAATCTGACAGCAGGGATACGCAGTATTTT	TRBJ2-3	many	TRBV6-1	.